These 10 T cell receptor beta chains came from one sample sequenced in a study of T-cell memory formation after mild COVID-19. MiXCR, run by TCRdb on the 5' RACE reads, gives a single entry per CDR3 protein. The table shows about 350,000 distinct CDR3 sequences, with around 15% occurring only once. The sample comprised PBMCs or a T cell subset sorted from them (not recorded which). All receptors come from a man between 18 and 29 years old who had mild COVID-19 (a few samples of this study predate the infection). Cell type and time point are not known.

The chain has TRBV12-3 or TRBV12-4 and TRBJ2-6; D is undetermined. V lost 6 bases and J lost 4, with 13 bases in between. The CDR3 spans 15 residues. The CDR3 coding sequence is TGTGCCAGCAGCAAGACCAACTCCGGGGCCAACGTCCTGACTTTC. This translates into CASSKTNSGANVLTF.

This clonotype was recorded only once. A much larger clone lies one base from this, so it may be a read error. This chain connects TRBV5-1 to TRBJ1-1; D is unresolved. The CDR3 runs 19 residues. V lost 3 bases and J lost 4, with 28 bases in between. The germline V gene has CDR1 SGHRS and CDR2 YFSETQ. The DNA for the CDR3 is TGCGCCAGCAGCTCGATCGGGGTCGCCCCTCTAAGGATGAGCACTGAAGCTTTCTTT. It codes for CASSSIGVAPLRMSTEAFF. Variable domain in full (rest from reference TRBV5-1 and TRBJ1-1): KAGVTQTPRYLIKTRGQQVTLSCSPISGHRSVSWYQQTPGQGLQFLFEYFSETQRNKGNFPGRFSGRQFSNSRSEMNVSTLELGDSALYLCASSSIGVAPLRMSTEAFFGQGTRLTVV.

This clonotype showed up many times. The chain is built from TRBV7-2 and TRBJ2-4; TRBD1 matches 9 bases. The germline V gene has CDR1 SGHTA and CDR2 FQGNSA. The trim removed 5 bases at V and 8 bases at J, leaving 13 bases unmatched. This CDR3 has 16 residues. CDR3: CASSAGQGGSPYIQYF. The CDR3 nucleotides read TGTGCCAGCAGCGCGGGACAGGGAGGGTCACCATACATTCAGTACTTC.

The chain joins TRBV12-3 or TRBV12-4 to TRBJ2-7; no definite D call. The ends were cut back, 8 bases at V and 0 bases at J, with 14 bases in the middle. This CDR3 has 14 residues. DNA for the CDR3: TGTGCCAGCGGGAATTTGCCGGTCTCCTACGAGCAGTACTTC. It encodes CASGNLPVSYEQYF.

CDR3 coding DNA: TGTGCCAGCAGCCCACTACCGGTACAGTACTTC. It codes for CASSPLPVQYF. The chain recombines TRBV7-9 with TRBJ2-4; D not certain. CDR1 is SEHNR and CDR2 is FQNEAQ in the germline V gene (reference sequence). V lost 5 bases, J lost 13 bases, and 12 bases lay in between. The CDR3 has 11 residues.

The table lists this clonotype with a few counts. The chain joins TRBV2 to TRBJ2-1; TRBD1 is a possible D gene (6 bases). The germline V gene encodes CDR1 SNHLY and CDR2 FYNNEI. V was pared by 2 bases and J by 7 bases, with 12 bases between. The length of the CDR3 is 14 residues. The CDR3 protein is CASSEKMRGNEQFF. The CDR3 nucleotides read TGTGCCAGCAGTGAAAAAATGAGGGGGAATGAGCAGTTCTTC.

This clonotype has ten or more counts. This sequence joins TRBV5-4 and TRBJ2-1; no firm D call. The CDR3 length is 11 residues. Germline V lookup: CDR1 SGHNT, CDR2 YYREEE (reference sequence). V dropped 0 bases and J dropped 7 bases, with 2 bases sitting between them. CDR3 bases: TGTGCCAGCAGCTTGGAGAATGAGCAGTTCTTC. Its translation is CASSLENEQFF.

The count of this clonotype is one. This sequence joins TRBV4-2 and TRBJ1-1; no clear D gene. V gave up 5 bases and J gave up 1 base, with 14 bases separating them. The germline gives CDR1 LGHNA, CDR2 YNFKEQ. The length of the CDR3 is 15 residues. Here the CDR3 DNA reads TGTGCCAGCAGCACCACCCAAGCTTCGAACACTGAAGCTTTCTTT. Its protein is CASSTTQASNTEAFF.

This clonotype came up many times. The chain joins TRBV4-3 to TRBJ2-3, with 9 bases matching TRBD2. Losses at the gene ends were 1 base for V and 3 bases for J; bases not matched to a gene: 11. CDR1 is LGHNA, CDR2 YSLEER, per germline. The CDR3 has 18 amino acids. In nucleotides, the CDR3 is TGCGCCAGCAGCCAAGTTTGGGAGCGGGGGGCCGATACAGATACGCAGTATTTT. Its protein product is CASSQVWERGADTDTQYF.

This clonotype was counted a few times. The chain joins TRBV20-1 to TRBJ2-3, with D possibly being TRBD2 (6 bases). Germline CDR1 and CDR2: DFQATT and SNEGSKA (reference sequence). The V and J ends lost 3 bases and 2 bases respectively, with 21 bases between them. CDR3 length: 17 residues. DNA of the CDR3: TGCAGTGCTAGTCCCAGGCTCCGGCGGGGCCCCACAGATACGCAGTATTTT. This translates into CSASPRLRRGPTDTQYF.